Each of the 27 T cell receptor beta chains below was sequenced from the same sample in a study of T cell responses to AZD1222 COVID-19 vaccine. Only in-frame clones appear in the TCRdb table, and some are missing; sequencing was by immunoSEQ multiplex PCR. Seen here are 45,000 to 50,000 clones, approximately 91% observed once, and the top ten hold roughly 5%. Sequenced here: peripheral blood, sampled 28 days after the second AZD1222 dose. The source is an adult who received the AZD1222 COVID-19 vaccine.

The rearrangement links TRBV29-1 to TRBJ1-1; D is undetermined. Per the germline V gene, CDR1 is SQVTM and CDR2 is ANQGSEA. The CDR3 has 13 amino acids. V was pared by 7 bases and J by 6 bases, with 18 bases between. This CDR3 is CSAASPGRAEAFF. The CDR3 DNA follows: TGCAGCGCTGCGTCCCCAGGAAGGGCTGAAGCTTTCTTT.

Here the CDR3 DNA reads TGTGCCAGCAGTTTAGCATCAGGGGTCGGCTACACCTTC. Its translation is CASSLASGVGYTF. V usage is TRBV12-3 or TRBV12-4 and J usage is TRBJ1-2, with a weak D call TRBD1 (6 bases). This CDR3 is 13 amino acids long. Trimming shortened V by 0 bases and J by 8 bases, and 10 bases separated the two germline ends.

The chain uses TRBV7-9 and TRBJ2-7, with D maybe TRBD2 (5 bases). Germline V CDR1 and CDR2: SEHNR, FQNEAQ (reference sequence). V lost 6 bases and J 0 bases, leaving 15 bases between the germline ends. The CDR3 is 15 residues long. CDR3 DNA: TGTGCCAGCAGTAAGTCCGGGATCCTCTCCTACGAGCAGTACTTC. Translating gives CASSKSGILSYEQYF. The entire variable domain, with the rest obtained from reference TRBV7-9 and TRBJ2-7, is as follows: DTGVSQNPRHKITKRGQNVTFRCDPISEHNRLYWYRQTLGQGPEFLTYFQNEAQLEKSRLLSDRFSAERPKGSFSTLEIQRTEQGDSAMYLCASSKSGILSYEQYFGPGTRLTVT.

The chain links TRBV7-2 to TRBJ2-7; the D is unclear. Trimming removed 1 base at V and 3 bases at J, with 7 bases between. The CDR3 spans 13 residues. The germline V gene has CDR1 SGHTA and CDR2 FQGNSA. CDR3 region: CASSLEGFYEQYF. For the CDR3, the DNA is TGTGCCAGCAGCTTAGAGGGCTTCTACGAGCAGTACTTC.

The CDR3 DNA reads as TGTGCCAGCAGCCAAGAAAAACCAACTAATGAAAAACTGTTTTTT. It encodes CASSQEKPTNEKLFF. The genes are TRBV4-2 and TRBJ1-4; unclear D gene. Germline assignment: CDR1 LGHNA and CDR2 YNFKEQ. This CDR3 spans 15 amino acids. V lost 0 bases and J 0 bases, leaving 5 bases between the germline ends.

The rearrangement joins TRBV6-5 to TRBJ1-3, with a weak D call TRBD1 (6 bases). V dropped 0 bases and J dropped 8 bases, with 14 bases sitting between them. Germline CDR1 is MNHEY and CDR2 is SVGAGI. The CDR3 is 15 residues long. The CDR3 reads CASSYSKIRGDTIYF. Here the CDR3 DNA reads TGTGCCAGCAGTTACTCCAAGATCAGGGGAGACACCATATATTTT.

The chain links TRBV18 to TRBJ1-3; D is possibly TRBD1 (6 bases). CDR1 is KGHSH, CDR2 LQKENI, per germline. Between the trimmed V and J ends, which lost 2 bases and 0 bases, there was a span of 11 bases. The CDR3 consists of 16 residues. The CDR3, as DNA: TGTGCCAGCTCACCAGGGGGCAGAGCCTCTGGAAACACCATATATTTT. Its protein product is CASSPGGRASGNTIYF.

This clone has only one observation. This chain uses TRBV9 with TRBJ2-1, with D unresolved. The CDR3 loop spans 14 amino acids. The germline CDR1 and CDR2 sequences are SGDLS and YYNGEE. V was shortened by 4 bases and J by 2 bases, with 10 bases between the two germline ends. The CDR3 DNA is TGTGCCAGCAGCTCCTCGGCCCCCTACAATGAGCAGTTCTTC. It encodes CASSSSAPYNEQFF.

The chain joins TRBV7-9 to TRBJ1-5, with D maybe TRBD1 (6 bases). The CDR3 covers 15 residues. Germline V lookup: CDR1 SEHNR, CDR2 FQNEAQ (reference sequence). Between the trimmed V and J ends, which lost 2 bases and 7 bases, there was a span of 15 bases. The CDR3: CASSLSAGVNQPQHF. CDR3 DNA sequence: TGTGCCAGCAGCTTATCGGCAGGGGTAAACCAGCCCCAGCATTTT. The full variable domain, rest sourced from reference TRBV7-9 and TRBJ1-5, is DTGVSQNPRHKITKRGQNVTFRCDPISEHNRLYWYRQTLGQGPEFLTYFQNEAQLEKSRLLSDRFSAERPKGSFSTLEIQRTEQGDSAMYLCASSLSAGVNQPQHFGDGTRLSIL.

The rearrangement uses TRBV13 and TRBJ2-5; TRBD2 agrees at 14 bases. CDR3 length: 16 amino acids. Germline assignment: CDR1 PRHDT and CDR2 FYEKMQ (reference sequence). V lost 4 bases and J lost 5; bases outside the gene matches: 6. The CDR3 DNA follows: TGTGCCAGCAGCTCCCGGACTAGCGGGAGGAACGAGACCCAGTACTTC. Its translation: CASSSRTSGRNETQYF.

This rearrangement joins TRBV15 to TRBJ2-7; TRBD1 might be the D (5 bases). CDR3 length equals 14 residues. Trimming removed 1 base from V and 0 bases from J, with 7 bases in between. The germline V gene encodes CDR1 LNHNV and CDR2 YYDKDF (reference sequence). The DNA for the CDR3 is TGTGCCACCAGCAGAGTAGGGGACTCCTACGAGCAGTACTTC. Protein product: CATSRVGDSYEQYF.

The genes are TRBV7-8 and TRBJ2-7, with D possibly matching TRBD2 (6 bases). CDR1 is SGHVS, CDR2 FQNEAQ, per germline. Trimming stripped 3 bases from V and 2 bases from J, with 17 bases between. This CDR3 spans 16 amino acids. This chain's CDR3 is CASSLARGLPAYEQYF. CDR3 nucleotides: TGTGCCAGCAGCTTGGCAAGGGGACTTCCAGCCTACGAGCAGTACTTC.

The V call is TRBV18, the J call TRBJ1-2; D possibly corresponds to TRBD1 (5 bases). V gave up 5 bases and J gave up 7 bases, with 17 bases separating them. Germline V CDR1 and CDR2: KGHSH, LQKENI. There are 14 residues in the CDR3. This CDR3 reads CASSAIQGPTGYTF. The CDR3 DNA follows: TGTGCCAGCTCAGCCATTCAGGGACCCACTGGCTACACCTTC.

The V call is TRBV18, the J call TRBJ2-3; 10 bases align to TRBD2. CDR1 is KGHSH, CDR2 LQKENI, per germline. Trimming at V came to 5 bases and at J to 4 bases, leaving 9 bases not matched to a gene. The CDR3 consists of 16 residues. CDR3 amino acids: CASSGLAAGAPDTQYF. CDR3 coding DNA: TGTGCCAGCTCAGGACTAGCGGCGGGAGCCCCAGATACGCAGTATTTT.

The V gene is TRBV3-1 (or the pseudogene TRBV3-2), the J gene TRBJ1-1, with D maybe TRBD1 (6 bases). Trimming removed 6 bases at V and 4 bases at J, with 12 bases between. The germline V gene encodes CDR1 LGHDT and CDR2 YNNKEL (reference sequence). This CDR3 comprises 13 residues. Written as DNA, the CDR3 is TGTGCCAGCAGTCATGGGACAATCACTGAAGCTTTCTTT. The encoded protein is CASSHGTITEAFF.

CDR3 amino acids: CASLRGGFYGYTF. The CDR3 coding sequence is TGTGCCAGCTTAAGGGGGGGATTCTATGGCTACACCTTC. The J gene is TRBJ1-2, the V gene TRBV12-3 or TRBV12-4, with D tentatively TRBD1 (6 bases). This CDR3 is 13 amino acids long. Between the trimmed V and J ends, which lost 8 bases and 4 bases, there was a span of 14 bases.

The rearrangement joins TRBV4-3 to TRBJ2-3; D may be TRBD1 (5 bases). The ends were cut back, 4 bases at V and 4 bases at J, with 15 bases in the middle. From germline, CDR1 is LGHNA and CDR2 YSLEER. The CDR3 length is 15 residues. The CDR3 loop reads CASSPSRRGPDTQYF. DNA for the CDR3: TGCGCCAGCAGCCCGAGTAGAAGGGGCCCAGATACGCAGTATTTT.

The rearrangement joins TRBV23-1 to TRBJ2-7; the match to TRBD1 covers 8 bases. TRBV23-1 falls under the ORF class, with uncertain function. J was trimmed by 3 bases and V by 6 bases; bases with no gene match: 13. CDR3 length equals 16 residues. The CDR3 spells CASSDHRGRGRYEQYF. CDR3 nucleotide sequence: TGCGCCAGCAGCGACCACCGGGGCAGGGGGCGCTACGAGCAGTACTTC.

This clone was observed a single time. The V gene is TRBV19, the J gene TRBJ1-5; perhaps TRBD1 as D (6 bases). The CDR3 extends over 15 amino acids. Trimming left V 5 bases short and J 2 bases short, with 13 bases between. Germline V lookup: CDR1 LNHDA, CDR2 SQIVND (reference sequence). The DNA of the CDR3 is TGTGCCAGTAGTTCTACGGGGGGCGGCAATCAGCCCCAGCATTTT. This codes for CASSSTGGGNQPQHF.

The V and J genes are TRBV10-2 and TRBJ2-7, with TRBD1 as a possible D gene (8 bases). Germline CDR1 and CDR2: WSHSY and SAAADI. This CDR3 spans 14 amino acids. The V and J ends lost 6 bases and 3 bases respectively, with 15 bases between them. CDR3 sequence: CASRSGTGYYEQYF. CDR3 DNA: TGCGCCAGCAGAAGCGGGACAGGTTACTACGAGCAGTACTTC.

This chain connects TRBV4-1 to TRBJ1-5; D gene uncertain. This CDR3 has 15 amino acids. CDR1 is MGHRA, CDR2 YSYEKL, per germline. Trimming took 0 bases from V and 1 from J, leaving 7 bases between them. The DNA for the CDR3 is TGCGCCAGCAGCCAAGATCAAGTGAGCAATCAGCCCCAGCATTTT. Amino acid sequence: CASSQDQVSNQPQHF.

This chain connects TRBV5-1 to TRBJ2-1, with 10 bases matching TRBD2. The trim removed 2 bases at V and 3 bases at J, leaving 2 bases unmatched. The germline CDR1 and CDR2 sequences are SGHRS and YFSETQ. There are 15 residues in the CDR3. The CDR3 sequence is CASSFTSGNYNEQFF. The CDR3 nucleotides read TGCGCCAGCAGCTTTACTAGCGGGAACTACAATGAGCAGTTCTTC.

The chain has TRBV28 and TRBJ1-1; D gene uncertain. In germline, CDR1 is MDHEN, CDR2 SYDVKM. Trimming left V 3 bases short and J 1 base short, with 12 bases between. This CDR3 is built from 15 residues. CDR3 in amino acids: CASSFPEAGNTEAFF. The DNA of the CDR3 is TGTGCCAGCAGTTTCCCCGAGGCAGGGAACACTGAAGCTTTCTTT.

V usage is TRBV5-3 and J usage is TRBJ2-7, with TRBD1 identical over 8 bases. TRBV5-3 is noted as an ORF with a role that remains uncertain. Germline trimming cut 6 bases from V and 5 bases from J; bases unmatched to any gene: 10. This CDR3 comprises 14 residues. DNA for the CDR3: TGTGCCAGAAAAAAGACGGGACAGGAGGACGAGCAGTACTTC. Protein product: CARKKTGQEDEQYF.

The chain couples TRBV7-9 to TRBJ2-2, with 8 nucleotides matching TRBD2. After removal of 4 bases from V and 0 bases from J, the junction contained 7 bases not matched to a gene. CDR1 is SEHNR and CDR2 is FQNEAQ in the germline V gene (reference sequence). The CDR3 runs 17 residues. The CDR3 loop reads CASSSYRTSPNTGELFF. CDR3 DNA: TGTGCCAGCAGCTCTTACCGGACTAGCCCGAACACCGGGGAGCTGTTTTTT.

This chain links TRBV29-1 with TRBJ2-7, with D perhaps TRBD1 or TRBD2 (7 bases each). CDR1 and CDR2 from the germline V gene are SQVTM and ANQGSEA. The CDR3 has 13 amino acids. CDR3 coding DNA: TGCAGTTGTAGGGAGGGGGCCGCCTACGAGCAGTACTTC. Translation gives CSCREGAAYEQYF.

The V call is TRBV4-3, the J call TRBJ2-4; D is unresolved. Germline V gene sequence: CDR1 LGHNA, CDR2 YSLEER. With 0 bases removed from V and 0 bases from J, the gap between germline ends came to 12 bases. This CDR3 region has 17 residues. This CDR3 is CASSQDANSLAKNIQYF. CDR3 in DNA: TGCGCCAGCAGCCAAGATGCCAACAGCCTAGCCAAAAACATTCAGTACTTC.